These T cell receptor beta chains were read from a single sample in a study of monozygotic twins with cystic fibrosis. Repertoires were generated with immunoSEQ multiplex PCR, while TCRdb's copy carries only in-frame clones and drops some. The sample lists 4,000 to 6,000 clones, 95% to 98% seen once, with under 3.5% in the top ten. The sample was blood. The receptor source for this set is a boy between 2 and 10 years old with cystic fibrosis. Each CDR3 is given without its conserved first and last residue.

V gene,CDR3 protein
TRBV5-8,ASSLDPAANTEAF
TRBV29-1,SVGGTGTGANVLT
TRBV7-9,ASSFIRGRGDGKNIQY
TRBV5-1,ASSRTGGETQY
TRBV7-9,ASSLPDSPTAGELF
TRBV15,ATSRAGGGDTQY
TRBV5-6,ASSLLGGGAKDTQY
TRBV28,ASIKGGPNQPQH
TRBV2,ASSEPPEGSPLH
TRBV7-3,ASSLNKGQGMPGNTIY
TRBV5-1,ASTHNRDRGNSPLH
TRBV7-2,ASSQDGDSNQPQH
TRBV11-3,ASSLGWGARYEQY
TRBV29-1,SAAHNEQF
TRBV2,ASSEGRGNQPQH